The rows below give T cell receptor beta chains drawn from one sample of a study of early stage breast cancer tumors. This table comes from immunoSEQ multiplex PCR, and its TCRdb copy is limited to in-frame clones, with some not included. The sample gives about 3,500 clones, 60% to 80% of which show up once; roughly 18% is in the top ten. Sequenced: breast tumor tissue. These receptors came from a person in their forties with breast cancer. Each CDR3 is given with its conserved first and last residue. The order of the fields is D gene, V gene, clone size, J gene, CDR3 DNA, CDR3 protein. A D gene is named only where the DNA matches it firmly. Some rows mark clone size as missing; the rest say once, few, many or name a class of expanded clone.

TRBD2	TRBV7-9	few	TRBJ2-1	TGTGCCAGCAGCTCCGGGACTAGCGGGAGTGGGTACAATGAGCAGTTCTTC	CASSSGTSGSGYNEQFF
NA	TRBV2	few	TRBJ2-1	TGTGCCAGCACAGGGGGAGGGCCGTATGAGCAGTTCTTC	CASTGGGPYEQFF
TRBD1	TRBV28	NA	TRBJ2-7	TGTGCCAGCAGTTTATCCACGACAGGGGACGAGCAGTACTTC	CASSLSTTGDEQYF
TRBD1	TRBV5-1	NA	TRBJ1-2	TGCGCCAGCAGCTTATTTACAGGGGGCTATGGCTACACCTTC	CASSLFTGGYGYTF
NA	TRBV9	NA	TRBJ1-5	TGTGCCAGCAGCGTAGGGGTAAGCAATCAGCCCCAGCATTTT	CASSVGVSNQPQHF
NA	TRBV2	NA	TRBJ2-1	TGTGCCAGCAGTAGGGACACCAACTCCTACAATGAGCAGTTCTTC	CASSRDTNSYNEQFF
NA	TRBV18	few	TRBJ2-7	TGTGCCAGCTCACCAGGAGGTTCCTACGAGCAGTACTTC	CASSPGGSYEQYF
NA	TRBV11-1	NA	TRBJ2-5	TGTGCCAGCAGCACCACGTCGAGCGGTTACCAAGAGACCCAGTACTTC	CASSTTSSGYQETQYF
NA	TRBV11-1	NA	TRBJ2-2	TGTGCCAGCAGCTGGCGGGGGAACACCGGGGAGCTGTTTTTT	CASSWRGNTGELFF
NA	TRBV6-6	NA	TRBJ1-1	TGTGCCAGCAGCCATCAGGGCACTGAAGCTTTCTTT	CASSHQGTEAFF
NA	TRBV4-1	NA	TRBJ1-1	TGCGCCAGCAGCCAAGAACCGGCAAACACTGAAGCTTTCTTT	CASSQEPANTEAFF
NA	TRBV6-6	NA	TRBJ2-7	TGTGCCAGCAGACTCCGGGGAAGGGCTGGAGAGCAGTACTTC	CASRLRGRAGEQYF
NA	TRBV28	NA	TRBJ2-6	TGTGCCAGCAGTTCCGGGGGTTCTGGGGCCAACGTCCTGACTTTC	CASSSGGSGANVLTF
TRBD2	TRBV5-4	NA	TRBJ2-5	TGTGCCAGCAGCTTGGTTGCACTAGCGGACCAAGAGACCCAGTACTTC	CASSLVALADQETQYF
TRBD1	TRBV4-2	NA	TRBJ2-2	TGTGCCAGCAGCCGCCGGGACAGTTGTCACCGGGGAGCTGTTTTT	CASSRRDSCHRGAVF
TRBD2	TRBV12-5	NA	TRBJ2-7	TGTGCTAGTGGTTTGGCCGGGGGACTAGCGGGAAGGTCCCAATACGAGCAGTACTTC	CASGLAGGLAGRSQYEQYF
TRBD2	TRBV27	few	TRBJ2-1	TGTGCCAGCAGGGGACTAGCGGGAGGGCCACACAATGAGCAGTTCTTC	CASRGLAGGPHNEQFF
TRBD1	TRBV7-9	NA	TRBJ1-4	TGTGCCAGCAGCTTAGGTGGGACAGCGGCGATCGACGGTGAAAAACTGTTTTTT	CASSLGGTAAIDGEKLFF
NA	TRBV7-2	NA	TRBJ1-2	TGTGCCAGCAGCTTTGGAGGGTTGAATGGCTACACCTTC	CASSFGGLNGYTF
TRBD1	TRBV19	NA	TRBJ2-1	TGTGCCAGTAGTATGACGGACAGGGGGAGTAGTGAGCAGTTCTTC	CASSMTDRGSSEQFF